This T cell receptor (beta chain) was obtained from a study of PD-1 blockade in classical Hodgkin lymphoma. The germline V gene has CDR1 LNHDA and CDR2 SQIVND (reference sequence). This CDR3 spans 15 amino acids. Trimming shortened V by 5 bases and J by 1 base, and 14 bases separated the two germline ends. The time point denotes: cycle 4 day 1 (C4D1), after less than 7 weeks of nivolumab. Each of the patients experienced relapse following autologous stem cell transplantation, and their brentuximab vedotin exposure differed. Of note for this clone: Its antigen is unidentified.

TCRdb keeps only in-frame clones here, not all; method: immunoSEQ multiplex PCR. The table records approximately 110,000 clones, roughly 87% of them present only once. Study outcomes and limitations: Nivolumab initiated under 1 year post-ASCT led to patient exclusion. Lower baseline TCR diversity marked trial partial responders and progressors.

The chain couples TRBV19 to TRBJ2-5; D perhaps matches TRBD2 (5 bases). The sample consisted of peripheral blood mononuclear cells (PBMCs), taken before the fourth cycle of nivolumab. The sequence came from a human donor with classical Hodgkin lymphoma. CDR3 bases: TGTGCCAGTAGTGGAAAGGAGGCCATCCAAGAGACCCAGTACTTC. This encodes CASSGKEAIQETQYF.